Sequencing of this TCR beta chain was carried out in a study of immunodeficiency (dated by TCRdb to about 2019). In the study overall: Repertoire analysis was performed to search for VDJ recombination defects and oligoclonality.

Patients had fewer naive CD4 and especially CD8 T cells, with expanded effector memory subpopulations. Before TCR sequencing, CD3+CD4+ T cells were sorted out of fresh PBMCs. The study at large found these results: V-J pairing and productive entropy of CD4+ T cells appeared to be similar between patients and controls. In entropy comparisons, n=3 (open circles) was shown for patients versus healthy controls, and a thymic development effect was only suggested as possible. Based on top-100 and total clonotype frequencies, severe oligoclonality was found in patient CD8+ T cells but not in patient CD4+ T cells.

In its sample, this clone was seen once. It lacks a known antigen. There are no base qualities to consult, and no much larger clone falls within one base. Genomic DNA was extracted using the QIAamp DNA Blood Mini Kit and was submitted for immunoSEQ repertoire analysis. A standard quantity of genomic DNA template was used for amplification of CDR3 regions by multiplex PCR. PCR products were sequenced on an Illumina platform. On the authors' methods: Alignment of sequences was done against a reference, and the V, D and J gene definitions came from IMGT. To get rid of PCR and sequencing errors, closely related sequences were merged using a nearest-neighbor clustering algorithm. V, D and J usage was examined in productive unique and total sequences using ImmunoSEQ Analyzer tools along with R version 3.6.1. Drawn from immuneACCESS, this table holds only the in-frame rearrangements with V and J called that TCRdb kept. Clones are partly lost; checked studies trace under half to an unresolved V gene and leave the rest unexplained. The DNA was the basis for D and trimming; V, J and clone size are from that table. Recorded for this sample are a few thousand clones; around 86% of them occurred a single time. 15% to 20% of the sample belongs to the ten largest clones.

Sequenced: CD4+ T cells from blood. This clonotype was sampled from a woman under 30 with POLD1 deficiency.

The nucleotides read TGTGCCAGCAGTTTTAGTGGGACAACCGAGCAGTTCTTC. Its translation reads: CASSFSGTTEQFF. This receptor chain uses TRBV12-3 or TRBV12-4 and TRBJ2-1; the D segment could be TRBD1, given 6 matching bases. V and J are truncated by 3 bases and 10 bases respectively, leaving an intervening sequence of 13 bases. CDR3 length: 13 amino acids, cysteine to phenylalanine. The kept DNA is CDR3 alone, 39 bases in frame from the first base.